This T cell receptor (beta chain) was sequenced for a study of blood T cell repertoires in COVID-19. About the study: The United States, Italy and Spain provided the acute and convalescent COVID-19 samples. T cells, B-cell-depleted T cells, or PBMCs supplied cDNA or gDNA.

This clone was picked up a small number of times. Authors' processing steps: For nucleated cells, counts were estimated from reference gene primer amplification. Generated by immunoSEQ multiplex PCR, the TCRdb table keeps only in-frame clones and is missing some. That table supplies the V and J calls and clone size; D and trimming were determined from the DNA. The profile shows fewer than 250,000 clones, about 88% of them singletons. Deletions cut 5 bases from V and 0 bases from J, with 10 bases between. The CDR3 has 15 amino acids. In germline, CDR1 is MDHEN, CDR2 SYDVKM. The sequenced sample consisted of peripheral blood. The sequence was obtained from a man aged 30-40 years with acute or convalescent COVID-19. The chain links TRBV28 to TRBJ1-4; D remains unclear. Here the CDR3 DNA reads TGTGCCAGCAGTCTCGTTGTTGCAACTAATGAAAAACTGTTTTTT. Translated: CASSLVVATNEKLFF.